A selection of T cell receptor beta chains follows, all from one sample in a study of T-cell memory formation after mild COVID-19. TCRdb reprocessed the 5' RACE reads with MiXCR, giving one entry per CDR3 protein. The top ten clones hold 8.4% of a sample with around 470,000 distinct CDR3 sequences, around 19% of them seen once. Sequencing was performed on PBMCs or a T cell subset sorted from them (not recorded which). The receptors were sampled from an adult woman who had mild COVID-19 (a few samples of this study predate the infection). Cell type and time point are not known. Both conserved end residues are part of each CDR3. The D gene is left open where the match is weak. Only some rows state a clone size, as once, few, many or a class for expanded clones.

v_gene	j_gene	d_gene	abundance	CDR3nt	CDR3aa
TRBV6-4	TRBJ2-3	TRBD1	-	TGTGCCAGCAGTGAAGTAGACAGGGGACCAGATACGCAGTATTTT	CASSEVDRGPDTQYF
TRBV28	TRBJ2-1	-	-	TGTGCCAGCAGACGTAGGGGGGGGCGCACTTACAATGAGCAGTTCTTC	CASRRRGGRTYNEQFF
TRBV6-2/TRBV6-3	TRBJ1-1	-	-	TGTGCCAGCAGTTACACGTCTTCTCCAGAAGCTTTCTTT	CASSYTSSPEAFF
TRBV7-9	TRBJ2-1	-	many	TGTGCCAGCAGCTCTCGGGACTTCTACAATGAGCAGTTCTTC	CASSSRDFYNEQFF
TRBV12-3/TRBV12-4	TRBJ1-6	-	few	TGTGCCAGCGATGATTCACCCCTCCACTTT	CASDDSPLHF
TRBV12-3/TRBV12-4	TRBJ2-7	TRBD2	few	TGTGCCAGCAGCGCCTTAGCGGGGGGAATAGGCGAGCAGTACTTC	CASSALAGGIGEQYF
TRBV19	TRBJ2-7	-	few	TGTGCCAGTAGTATAGATGAGGGGTACGAGCAGTACTTC	CASSIDEGYEQYF
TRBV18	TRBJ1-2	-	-	TGTGCCAGCTCCCCCAGCACTATTCCGAGGGATGGCTACACCTTC	CASSPSTIPRDGYTF
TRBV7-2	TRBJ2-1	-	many	TGTGCCAGCAGCTTAGCGGACCGGTACGGTGAGCAGTTCTTC	CASSLADRYGEQFF
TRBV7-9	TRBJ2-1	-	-	TGTGCCAGCAGCTTTCCGGGGACAACCTCCTACAATGAGCAGTTCTTC	CASSFPGTTSYNEQFF
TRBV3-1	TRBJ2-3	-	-	TGTGCCAGCAGCCAAGACGGGAGTCGGGGTACGCAGTATTTT	CASSQDGSRGTQYF
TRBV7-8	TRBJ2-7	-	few	TGTGCCAGCAGCCCAATGGGCCAGGTTATCTACGAGCAGTACTTC	CASSPMGQVIYEQYF
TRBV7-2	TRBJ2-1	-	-	TGTGCCAGCAGCATCTCAGTAAGCTACAATGAGCAGTTCTTC	CASSISVSYNEQFF
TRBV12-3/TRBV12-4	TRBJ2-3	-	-	TGTGCCAGCAGTTTAGCGGAGGGACAGCTCACAGATACGCAGTATTTT	CASSLAEGQLTDTQYF
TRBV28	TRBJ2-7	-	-	TGTGCCAGCAGTTTTACAGGTCCTACCTACGAGCAGTACTTC	CASSFTGPTYEQYF
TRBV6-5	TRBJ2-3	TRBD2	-	TGTGCCAGCAGTTACAGCAGGACTAGCGGGGGAACAGATACGCAGTATTTT	CASSYSRTSGGTDTQYF
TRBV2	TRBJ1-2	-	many	TGTGCCAGCAGTGAAGACAAACACCGTGGCTACACCTTC	CASSEDKHRGYTF
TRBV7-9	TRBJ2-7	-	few	TGTGCCAGCAGCTGGCCGGGCAACGGAGGGCAGTACTTC	CASSWPGNGGQYF
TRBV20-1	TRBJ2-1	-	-	TGCAGTGCTAGAGATAGACTGAGAAGCTCCTACAATGAGCAGTTCTTC	CSARDRLRSSYNEQFF